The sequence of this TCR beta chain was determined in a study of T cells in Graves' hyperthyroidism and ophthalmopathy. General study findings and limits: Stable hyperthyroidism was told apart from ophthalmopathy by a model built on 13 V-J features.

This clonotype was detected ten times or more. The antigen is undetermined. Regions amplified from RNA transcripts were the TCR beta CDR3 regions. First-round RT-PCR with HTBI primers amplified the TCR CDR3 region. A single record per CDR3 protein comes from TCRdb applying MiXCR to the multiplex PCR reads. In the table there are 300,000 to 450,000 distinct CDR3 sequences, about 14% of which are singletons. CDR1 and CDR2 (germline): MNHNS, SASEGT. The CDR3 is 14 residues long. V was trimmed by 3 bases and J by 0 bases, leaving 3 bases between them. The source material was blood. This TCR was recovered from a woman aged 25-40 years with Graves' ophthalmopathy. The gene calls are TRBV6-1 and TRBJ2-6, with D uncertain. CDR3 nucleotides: TGTGCCAGCAGTGAGGGCTCTGGGGCCAACGTCCTGACTTTC. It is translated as CASSEGSGANVLTF.